The T cell receptor (beta chain) under discussion was sequenced for a study of cytomegalovirus exposure and HLA in healthy donors (dated by TCRdb to the late 2010s). General notes on the study: The roughly 650 repertoires of the first cohort and the 120 or so validation repertoires were produced on the same platform, according to a later analysis. Besides the first cohort of under 700 subjects, a separate validation cohort made up of some 110 different subjects was used. To predict cytomegalovirus infection status, the study brought together high-throughput TCR immunosequencing, statistical association of individual TCRs with disease status, and machine learning. The study aimed to test whether cataloging public T cell receptors could reveal signatures of past pathogen exposure.

Between the V and J ends, shortened by 3 bases and 0 bases respectively, the junction contains 12 bases. The CDR3, cysteine through phenylalanine, is 15 amino acids long. Only the CDR3 part of the read is kept: 45 bases, read in frame from the first base. The germline V gene gives CDR1 as KGHSH and CDR2 as LQKENI. The research as a whole found: Subsequent analysis determined that TCRs grouped into clusters in the first cohort also showed a tendency toward co-occurrence across the 120 or so validation repertoires, and about 94% of cluster scores exceeded 0. In both the original and validation cohorts, the classifier was reported to diagnose cytomegalovirus status with high specificity and sensitivity. Across donors, most TCR sequences were observed very rarely, whereas some public TCRs were present in many individuals. A total of roughly 160 TCR beta chains were listed by the study as associated with cytomegalovirus. In vitro tests confirmed that three of the cytomegalovirus-associated TCR beta chains recognize cytomegalovirus antigens. A later analysis lacked HLA typing for the validation cohort, so it scored co-occurrence in that cohort across all 120 or so repertoires. The authors suggested that the approach could potentially be extended to other disease states and immunological phenotypes.

Of note for this clone: What antigen it recognizes has not been identified. Base qualities are not provided; no much larger clone lies one nucleotide away.

Library method: the immunoSEQ multiplex PCR assay. The source study handled its data this way. To diagnose cytomegalovirus status from the catalog of TCR beta chain sequences, a statistical classification framework was built. TCRdb took this table from immuneACCESS and kept in-frame rearrangements with V and J called. Such tables lack part of the clones; where checked against another copy, unresolved V genes explain under half of the gap, and the rest is unexplained. From that table come the V and J calls and clone size; the DNA was used to work out D and trimming. Across this sample there are around 300,000 clones, with around nine tenths seen only once. The ten top clones hold about 0.86% of the sample. The donors were included in the validation cohort of 90 to 150 subjects, a group kept apart from the approximately 700-subject first cohort.

The specimen sequenced was PBMCs. The source of this sequence is a woman aged 18-30 years in good health and CMV-seronegative. The chain was built from TRBV18 and TRBJ2-7; the D gene cannot be resolved reliably. This receptor has the CDR3 CASSPGPVDSYEQYF. The nucleotide sequence is given as TGTGCCAGCTCACCTGGGCCGGTTGACTCCTACGAGCAGTACTTC.